The subject of this entry is one T cell receptor (beta chain). Its antigen is still unknown. The CDR3 covers 13 residues. CDR1 and CDR2 from the germline V gene are DFQATT and SNEGSKA (reference sequence). J was trimmed by 2 bases and V by 7 bases; bases with no gene match: 5. A 5'RACE reaction primed in the constant segment made cDNA libraries of TCR alpha and TCR beta, and these carried sample barcodes and UMIs. A single record per CDR3 protein comes from TCRdb applying MiXCR to the 5' RACE reads. The sample gives 65,000 to 90,000 distinct CDR3 sequences, approximately 15% of which show up once; 25% to 35% is in the top ten. The sample originates from a study of T-cell memory formation after mild COVID-19. General observations from the study: Clones that contracted from day 15 to 85 were balanced CD4/CD8, while later expanders leaned CD4+.

This sequence joins TRBV20-1 and TRBJ2-7, with 10 bases aligning to TRBD1. The specimen sequenced was PBMCs or a T cell subset sorted from them (not recorded which). The TCR originated in an adult woman who had mild COVID-19 (a few samples of this study predate the infection). Cell type and time point are not known. In DNA, the CDR3 is TGCAGTGGCCCGGGACAGGGGACCTACGAGCAGTACTTC. It codes for CSGPGQGTYEQYF.